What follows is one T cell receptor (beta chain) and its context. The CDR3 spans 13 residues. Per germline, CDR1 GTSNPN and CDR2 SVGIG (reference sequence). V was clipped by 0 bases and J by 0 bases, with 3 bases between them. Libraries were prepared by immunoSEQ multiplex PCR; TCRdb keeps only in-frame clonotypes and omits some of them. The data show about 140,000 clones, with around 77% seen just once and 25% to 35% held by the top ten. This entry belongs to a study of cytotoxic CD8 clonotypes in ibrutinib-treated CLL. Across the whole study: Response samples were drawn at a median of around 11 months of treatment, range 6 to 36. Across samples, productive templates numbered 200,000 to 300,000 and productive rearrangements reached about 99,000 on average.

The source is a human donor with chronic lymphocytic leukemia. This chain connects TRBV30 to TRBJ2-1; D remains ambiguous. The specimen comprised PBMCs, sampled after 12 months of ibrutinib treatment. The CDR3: CAWSVTSYNEQFF. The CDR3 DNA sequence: TGTGCCTGGAGTGTAACCTCCTACAATGAGCAGTTCTTC. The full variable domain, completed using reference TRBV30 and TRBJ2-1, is SQTIHQWPATLVQPVGSPLSLECTVEGTSNPNLYWYRQAAGRGLQLLFYSVGIGQISSEVPQNLSASRPQDRQFILSSKKLLLSDSGFYLCAWSVTSYNEQFFGPGTRLTVL.